The 2 T cell receptor beta chains listed next were all sequenced from one sample in a study of early T cells in non-severe SARS-CoV-2 infection. Using its own MiXCR run on the 5' RACE reads, TCRdb lists one record per CDR3 protein. There are more than 45,000 distinct CDR3 sequences in the sample; roughly 13% occur only once, and approximately 10% lies in the top ten. The sample taken for sequencing was whole blood. These TCRs come from an adult who was a healthcare worker with PCR-confirmed SARS-CoV-2 infection or an uninfected control (not recorded which).

This clonotype has a count of ten or more. The genes are TRBV10-3 and TRBJ2-7; D tentatively reads TRBD1 or TRBD2 (6 bases each). Per germline, CDR1 ENHRY and CDR2 SYGVKD. The CDR3 length is 11 residues. Trimming pared 10 bases from V and 6 bases from J, leaving 13 bases between. CDR3 sequence (DNA): TGTGCCACACGGGGGCAGGCCGAGCAGTACTTC. It codes for CATRGQAEQYF.

This clonotype occurred many times. The chain links TRBV7-2 to TRBJ1-5; D remains ambiguous. The germline V and J ends were trimmed by 5 bases and 4 bases, with 9 bases remaining between them. The germline CDR1 and CDR2 sequences are SGHTA and FQGNSA. This CDR3 is 13 amino acids long. The CDR3 loop reads CASSPDDNQPQHF. DNA for the CDR3: TGTGCCAGCAGCCCGGACGATAATCAGCCCCAGCATTTT.